Below, 20 T cell receptor beta chains from the same sample are listed, as sequenced in a study of tissue T cells after allogeneic stem cell transplantation. TCRdb keeps only in-frame clones here, not all; method: immunoSEQ multiplex PCR. Among around 800 clones listed, approximately 61% were seen once. This specimen consisted of liver tissue, obtained at autopsy. Receptors were obtained from a male patient of 60 years or more with steroid-refractory graft-versus-host disease after an allogeneic stem cell transplant. These T cells may partly come from the graft donor.

This chain joins TRBV6-6 and TRBJ2-5; 8 bases align to TRBD2. The CDR3 spans 14 residues. Losses at the gene ends were 7 bases for V and 5 bases for J; bases not matched to a gene: 9. CDR1 MNHNY and CDR2 SVGAGI come from the germline V gene (reference sequence). The CDR3 loop is CASNNRGGEETQYF. CDR3 nucleotides: TGTGCCAGCAACAACCGGGGGGGGGAGGAGACCCAGTACTTC.

In the case of this clone: This sequence may be a read error, since a much larger clone differs from it by one base. This chain joins TRBV5-6 and TRBJ2-5; TRBD2 matches at 10 bases. The V gene's germline CDR1 is SGHDT and CDR2 YYEEEE. The CDR3 has 15 residues. The DNA for the CDR3 is TGTGCCCGCAGCGGGGGGGCCGGGGGGGGAGAGACCCAGTACTTC. Protein: CARSGGAGGGETQYF. The whole variable domain, filled in from reference TRBV5-6 and TRBJ2-5, reads DAGVTQSPTHLIKTRGQQVTLRCSPKSGHDTVSWYQQALGQGPQFIFQYYEEEERQRGNFPDRFSGHQFPNYSSELNVNALLLGDSALYLCARSGGAGGGETQYFGPGTRLLVL.

V is TRBV14 and J is TRBJ2-1, with D unresolved. The V gene lost 2 bases and the J gene lost 3 bases, with 11 bases spanning the gap. Germline lookup yields CDR1 SGHDN and CDR2 FVKESK. This CDR3 region has 15 residues. The CDR3 loop reads CASSQQGRGYNEQFF. Written as DNA, the CDR3 is TGTGCCAGCAGCCAACAAGGCAGAGGCTACAATGAGCAGTTCTTC.

About this clone itself: Relative to the germline gene, one junction end is altered; a read error may explain this. This chain connects TRBV6-1 to TRBJ1-5; D perhaps matches TRBD1 (5 bases). This CDR3 has 13 residues. The germline CDR1 and CDR2 sequences are MNHNS and SASEGT. The CDR3 reads CATSDSYNQPQHF. The CDR3 bases are TGTGCCACCAGTGACAGCTACAATCAGCCCCAGCATTTT.

The chain uses TRBV19 and TRBJ1-5, with 8 bases aligning to TRBD1. With 8 bases clipped from V and 3 bases from J, the junction kept 9 bases outside the gene matches. Germline V gene lookup returns CDR1 LNHDA and CDR2 SQIVND (reference sequence). The CDR3 is 15 amino acids. The CDR3 protein is CASARTGSNNQPQHF. CDR3 nucleotide sequence: TGTGCCAGTGCAAGGACAGGGAGTAACAATCAGCCCCAGCATTTT.

This clone has only a few counts. V gene TRBV19 combines with J gene TRBJ2-7; TRBD2 aligns across 13 bases. The J segment lost 7 bases and the V segment lost 6 bases, leaving 9 bases of the junction unmatched. Germline CDR1 LNHDA, CDR2 SQIVND (reference sequence). The CDR3 is 15 residues long. CDR3 in DNA: TGTGCCAGTAGGATGACCGGGACTAGCGGGGAAGAGCAGTACTTC. As protein: CASRMTGTSGEEQYF.

The V call is TRBV12-5, the J call TRBJ2-5, with D possibly called TRBD1 or TRBD2 (6 bases each). V lost 1 base and J lost 5, with 14 bases in between. CDR1 is LGHNT and CDR2 is FRNRAP in the germline V gene. CDR3 length equals 15 residues. The CDR3 spells CASGLEGGLGETQYF. For the CDR3, the DNA is TGTGCTAGTGGTTTGGAGGGGGGTCTTGGGGAGACCCAGTACTTC.

Only a few counts were recorded for this clone. The sample holds other DNA sequences that translate to the same CDR3. This chain connects TRBV5-6 to TRBJ2-5, with D perhaps assigned TRBD1 or TRBD2 (7 bases each). The CDR3 spans 15 residues. Trimming left V 0 bases short and J 5 bases short, with 14 bases between. Germline V gene data show CDR1 as SGHDT and CDR2 as YYEEEE. Here the CDR3 DNA reads TGTGCCAGCAGCTTGGTTGCAGGGGGAGGGGAGACCCAGTACTTC. It specifies CASSLVAGGGETQYF.

The chain recombines TRBV4-1 with TRBJ2-7, with a tentative D call TRBD2 (5 bases). The germline V and J ends were trimmed by 4 bases and 2 bases, with 15 bases remaining between them. The CDR3 has 15 amino acids. The germline V gene encodes CDR1 MGHRA and CDR2 YSYEKL. The CDR3 DNA sequence: TGCGCCAGCAGCCTCGACCGCGGGCCTGCCTACGAGCAGTACTTC. It codes for CASSLDRGPAYEQYF.

Sample share makes this clone large. A junction boundary mismatches the germline segment, possibly from a read error. In the same sample, other DNA sequences code for this CDR3. V is TRBV5-6 and J is TRBJ2-5, with 8 bases identical to TRBD2. The CDR3 has 15 amino acids. Germline lookup yields CDR1 SGHDT and CDR2 YYEEEE. The CDR3 sequence is CARSWGAGGGETQYF. In nucleotides, the CDR3 is TGTGCCCGCAGCTGGGGGGCCGGGGGGGGAGAGACCCAGTACTTC.

CDR3 in DNA: TGTGCCAGCAGCTTCTCAGGGGTCCCCAATCAGCCCCAGCATTTT. It translates to CASSFSGVPNQPQHF. The genes are TRBV7-8 and TRBJ1-5; D is perhaps TRBD1 (6 bases). Germline assignment: CDR1 SGHVS and CDR2 FQNEAQ. CDR3 length equals 15 residues. With 3 bases removed from V and 3 bases from J, the gap between germline ends came to 12 bases. The variable domain in full, with the rest retrieved from reference TRBV7-8 and TRBJ1-5, is GAGVSQSPRYKVAKRGQDVALRCDPISGHVSLFWYQQALGQGPEFLTYFQNEAQLDKSGLPSDRFFAERPEGSVSTLKIQRTQQEDSAVYLCASSFSGVPNQPQHFGDGTRLSIL.

This chain uses TRBV7-9 with TRBJ1-6; D is undetermined. In germline, CDR1 is SEHNR, CDR2 FQNEAQ (reference sequence). V was cut by 5 bases and J by 7 bases, with 9 bases left in between. The CDR3 loop spans 13 amino acids. The DNA for the CDR3 is TGTGCCAGCAGCACCAGCCGCAATTCACCCCTCCACTTT. As protein: CASSTSRNSPLHF. The full variable domain, rest sourced from reference TRBV7-9 and TRBJ1-6, is DTGVSQNPRHKITKRGQNVTFRCDPISEHNRLYWYRQTLGQGPEFLTYFQNEAQLEKSRLLSDRFSAERPKGSFSTLEIQRTEQGDSAMYLCASSTSRNSPLHFGNGTRLTVT.

In its sample, this clone was seen a few times. The chain carries TRBV5-6 and TRBJ1-2; tentatively, D is TRBD1 (6 bases). CDR3 length: 16 amino acids. V was shortened by 0 bases and J by 0 bases, with 12 bases between the two germline ends. Germline V lookup: CDR1 SGHDT, CDR2 YYEEEE. The CDR3 nucleotides read TGTGCCAGCAGCTTGGCAGTCTCAGGGGCTAACTATGGCTACACCTTC. Encoded protein: CASSLAVSGANYGYTF.

The chain joins TRBV19 to TRBJ2-5, with TRBD2 as a possible D gene (5 bases). Germline CDR1 LNHDA, CDR2 SQIVND (reference sequence). This CDR3 is 14 amino acids long. V was pared by 4 bases and J by 5 bases, with 14 bases between. CDR3 sequence reads: CASSKRGAGETQYF. CDR3 DNA sequence: TGTGCCAGTAGTAAACGGGGTGCTGGTGAGACCCAGTACTTC. Combining the CDR3 with reference TRBV19 and TRBJ2-5 gives the whole variable domain DGGITQSPKYLFRKEGQNVTLSCEQNLNHDAMYWYRQDPGQGLRLIYYSQIVNDFQKGDIAEGYSVSREKKESFPLTVTSAQKNPTAFYLCASSKRGAGETQYFGPGTRLLVL.

The rearrangement uses TRBV5-5 and TRBJ2-5; D may be TRBD1 (6 bases). From germline, CDR1 is SGHKS and CDR2 YYEKEE (reference sequence). Trimming cost V 3 bases and J 1 base, with 13 bases left between them. This CDR3 comprises 15 residues. The CDR3 region is CASSSSPGAQETQYF. CDR3 coding DNA: TGTGCCAGCAGCTCGAGCCCAGGGGCCCAAGAGACCCAGTACTTC.

This clone was seen only a few times. The chain joins TRBV15 to TRBJ2-1; tentatively, D is TRBD1 or TRBD2 (6 bases each). The V gene lost 10 bases and the J gene lost 7 bases, with 20 bases spanning the gap. CDR3 length: 14 amino acids. Germline V CDR1 and CDR2: LNHNV, YYDKDF (reference sequence). DNA of the CDR3: TGTGCCAGCTCGGAAGGGGGGACTGGTAATGAGCAGTTCTTC. Translated, it gives CASSEGGTGNEQFF.

The genes are TRBV6-5 and TRBJ1-3; D not resolved. Trimming took off 2 bases at V and 0 bases at J, with 11 bases between the two ends. The CDR3 sequence is 16 residues long. Germline V gives CDR1 MNHEY, CDR2 SVGAGI. CDR3 nucleotide sequence: TGTGCCAGCAGTTACCGGCGACCCAGCTCTGGAAACACCATATATTTT. It encodes CASSYRRPSSGNTIYF.

This clone has a single count. V is TRBV2 and J is TRBJ1-4, with unresolved D. The CDR3 totals 13 residues. The V end was cut by 8 bases, the J end by 5 bases, with 12 bases between. CDR1 SNHLY and CDR2 FYNNEI come from the germline V gene. The DNA for the CDR3 is TGTGCCAGCGGCTCGGTCCACAATGAAAAACTGTTTTTT. Encoded protein: CASGSVHNEKLFF.

This clone was detected once. This sequence joins TRBV6-5 and TRBJ2-7, with D tentatively TRBD2 (5 bases). CDR3 length: 12 residues. Germline loops: CDR1 MNHEY, CDR2 SVGAGI. The V and J ends lost 6 bases and 2 bases respectively, with 8 bases between them. In DNA form, the CDR3 reads TGTGCCAGCAGCACCGGGGCCTACGAGCAGTACTTC. The encoded protein is CASSTGAYEQYF.

The rearrangement uses TRBV2 and TRBJ1-6; no clear D gene. The germline gives CDR1 SNHLY, CDR2 FYNNEI. The CDR3 sequence is 15 residues long. Trimming shortened V by 4 bases and J by 10 bases, and 17 bases separated the two germline ends. The CDR3: CASSVLTPGRSPLHF. The CDR3 DNA sequence: TGTGCCAGCAGTGTATTGACGCCTGGTAGGTCACCCCTCCACTTT.